This T cell receptor (beta chain) was sequenced in a study of T cells in Graves' hyperthyroidism and ophthalmopathy. The overall study: Upon initial diagnosis and before any treatment, peripheral blood was collected.

On this clonotype: Its antigen is unidentified. A much larger clone sits a single nucleotide away, making a read error possible.

Template material for amplifying TCR beta CDR3 regions consisted of RNA transcripts. The study used the HTBI primer set for a first-round RT-PCR of the TCR CDR3. TCRdb used MiXCR to reprocess the multiplex PCR reads, holding one entry per CDR3 protein. Among approximately 620,000 distinct CDR3 sequences, approximately 14% were seen once, and the ten largest hold 4.5% to 6%. Findings of the study overall: Also found in blood were most expanded thyroid clonotypes above 0.001.

This TCR derives from a woman in her twenties or thirties with Graves' hyperthyroidism that later progressed to Graves' ophthalmopathy. The sequencing sample was made of blood.

The CDR3 loop reads CATSRVAINTEAFF. The CDR3, as DNA: TGTGCCACCAGCAGAGTAGCGATAAACACTGAAGCTTTCTTT. This chain connects TRBV15 to TRBJ1-1; D not certain. The V end was cut by 1 base, the J end by 2 bases, with 8 bases between. CDR3 length: 14 residues. Germline V gene lookup returns CDR1 LNHNV and CDR2 YYDKDF (reference sequence).